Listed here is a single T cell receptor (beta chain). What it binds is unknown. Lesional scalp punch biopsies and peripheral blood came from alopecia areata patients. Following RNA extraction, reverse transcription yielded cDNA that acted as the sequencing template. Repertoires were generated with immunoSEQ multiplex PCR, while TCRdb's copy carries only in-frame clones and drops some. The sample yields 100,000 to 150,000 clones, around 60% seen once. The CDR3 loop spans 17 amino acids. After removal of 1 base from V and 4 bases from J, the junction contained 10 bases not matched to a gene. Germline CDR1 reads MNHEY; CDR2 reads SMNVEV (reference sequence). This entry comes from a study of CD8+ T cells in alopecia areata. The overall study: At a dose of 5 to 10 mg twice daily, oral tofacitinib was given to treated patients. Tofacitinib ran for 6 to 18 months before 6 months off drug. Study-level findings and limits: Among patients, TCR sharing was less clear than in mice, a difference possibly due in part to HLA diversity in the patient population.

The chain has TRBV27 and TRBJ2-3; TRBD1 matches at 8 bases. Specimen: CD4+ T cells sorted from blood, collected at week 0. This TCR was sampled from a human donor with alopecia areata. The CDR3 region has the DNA TGTGCCAGCAGTTTATTAAGGCGGACAGGGATGGCAGATACGCAGTATTTT. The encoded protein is CASSLLRRTGMADTQYF.